The clone carrying this T cell receptor beta chain has just a few counts. This sample is drawn from a study of blood T cell repertoires in COVID-19. Looking at the study overall: Samples of COVID-19 (acute and convalescent) were obtained from the United States, Italy and Spain. T cells, B-cell-depleted T cells, or PBMCs supplied cDNA or gDNA.

Trimming took 6 bases from V and 3 from J; bases not matched to a gene: 5. This CDR3 has 15 residues. The germline V gene encodes CDR1 SGDLS and CDR2 YYNGEE. Profiling relied on immunoSEQ multiplex PCR, and the TCRdb table lists in-frame clones only, not all of them. This table holds 250,000 to 300,000 clones, approximately 82% found once. This chain links TRBV9 with TRBJ1-6, with 8 bases lining up with TRBD1. Sequencing used peripheral blood. The source is a woman aged 18-35 years with acute or convalescent COVID-19. CDR3 residues: CASNTGGNYNSPLHF. The CDR3 DNA reads as TGTGCCAGCAATACAGGGGGTAACTATAATTCACCCCTCCACTTT. Drawing the rest from reference TRBV9 and TRBJ1-6, the complete variable domain is DSGVTQTPKHLITATGQRVTLRCSPRSGDLSVYWYQQSLDQGLQFLIQYYNGEERAKGNILERFSAQQFPDLHSELNLSSLELGDSALYFCASNTGGNYNSPLHFGNGTRLTVT.